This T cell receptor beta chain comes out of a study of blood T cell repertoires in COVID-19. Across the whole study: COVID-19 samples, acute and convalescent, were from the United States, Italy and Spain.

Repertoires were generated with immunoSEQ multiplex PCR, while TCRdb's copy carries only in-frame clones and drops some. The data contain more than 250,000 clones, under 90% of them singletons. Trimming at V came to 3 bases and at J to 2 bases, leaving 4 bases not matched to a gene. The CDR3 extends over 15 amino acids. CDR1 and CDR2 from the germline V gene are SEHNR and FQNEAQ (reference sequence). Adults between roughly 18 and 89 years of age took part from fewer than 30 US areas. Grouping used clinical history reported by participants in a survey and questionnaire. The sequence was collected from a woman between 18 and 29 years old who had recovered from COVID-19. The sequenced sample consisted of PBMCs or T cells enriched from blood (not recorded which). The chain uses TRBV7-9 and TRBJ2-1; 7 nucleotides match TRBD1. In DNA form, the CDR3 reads TGTGCCAGCAGCTTCCTTGGGACAGCCTACAATGAGCAGTTCTTC. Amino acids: CASSFLGTAYNEQFF.